A single sample is the source of the 32 T cell receptor beta chains below, sequenced in a study of T cell changes during pregnancy in multiple sclerosis. Sequenced by immunoSEQ multiplex PCR; TCRdb stores in-frame clones only, minus some. This table holds around 99,000 clones, around 92% found once. The sample here was peripheral blood, taken in the first trimester of pregnancy. Source of these receptors: a female donor with multiple sclerosis, enrolled in a pregnancy study.

V gene TRBV5-1 combines with J gene TRBJ2-1; 12 positions agree with TRBD2. With V trimmed by 4 bases and J by 6 bases, 11 bases remained unmatched. The CDR3 contains 17 residues. The V gene's germline CDR1 is SGHRS and CDR2 YFSETQ. The CDR3 sequence: CASSTGLAGPPGNEQFF. CDR3 bases: TGCGCCAGCAGCACCGGACTAGCGGGGCCCCCAGGCAATGAGCAGTTCTTC.

CDR3 in amino acids: CASSWGRTGVAEQYF. CDR3 sequence (DNA): TGCGCCAGCAGCTGGGGAAGGACAGGGGTTGCCGAGCAGTACTTC. The chain uses TRBV5-1 and TRBJ2-7; 9 bases map to TRBD1. Trimming removed 3 bases from V and 6 bases from J; junction bases left unmatched: 10. CDR1 and CDR2 from the germline V gene are SGHRS and YFSETQ. CDR3 length equals 15 residues.

This clone was observed once. The chain combines TRBV6-5 with TRBJ2-7; TRBD1 is a possible D gene (6 bases). The V end lost 6 bases, the J end lost 3 bases, and 18 bases lay between the germline ends. CDR3 size: 15 residues. The germline V gene encodes CDR1 MNHEY and CDR2 SVGAGI. CDR3 nucleotides: TGTGCCAGCAGATCCGGCCCCGGGACACACTACGAGCAGTACTTC. Translating it yields CASRSGPGTHYEQYF.

The chain couples TRBV6-5 to TRBJ1-1, with D uncertain. The CDR3 has 15 residues. CDR1 and CDR2 (germline): MNHEY, SVGAGI. The V gene lost 2 bases and the J gene lost 0 bases, with 10 bases spanning the gap. The CDR3 loop reads CASSYREGLNTEAFF. The CDR3 DNA reads TGTGCCAGCAGTTACAGGGAGGGTTTGAACACTGAAGCTTTCTTT.

The V call is TRBV5-5, the J call TRBJ2-3, with no clear D. CDR1 and CDR2 from the germline V gene are SGHKS and YYEKEE (reference sequence). CDR3 size: 17 residues. The V end was cut by 0 bases, the J end by 3 bases, with 17 bases between. The CDR3 coding sequence is TGTGCCAGCAGCTTGGCAGCCGGCAGCCCCAGGACAGATACGCAGTATTTT. It yields the protein CASSLAAGSPRTDTQYF.

This clone was detected only a few times. CDR3 region: CASSLGHLGEQYF. The DNA of the CDR3 is TGTGCCAGCAGCTTGGGGCATCTCGGGGAGCAGTACTTC. The rearrangement uses TRBV11-1 and TRBJ2-7, with D perhaps TRBD1 (5 bases). V dropped 3 bases and J dropped 7 bases, with 13 bases sitting between them. The germline V gene has CDR1 SGHAT and CDR2 FQDESV (reference sequence). CDR3 size: 13 residues.

The chain couples TRBV25-1 to TRBJ2-5; a weak D match, TRBD1 (6 bases). V was pared by 3 bases and J by 5 bases, with 10 bases between. The CDR3 is 13 amino acids. Per the germline V gene, CDR1 is MGHDK and CDR2 is SYGVNS. CDR3 DNA: TGTGCCAGCAGTGACACAGGGCGTGAGACCCAGTACTTC. Its translation is CASSDTGRETQYF.

The chain couples TRBV11-1 to TRBJ1-2; TRBD1 matches at 10 bases. This CDR3 is 15 amino acids long. The germline V gene encodes CDR1 SGHAT and CDR2 FQDESV (reference sequence). J lost 1 base, V lost 2 bases, and 1 base had no gene match. CDR3 coding DNA: TGTGCCAGCAGCTTACGGACAGGGGGTAACTATGGCTACACCTTC. This sequence encodes CASSLRTGGNYGYTF.

The chain carries TRBV5-8 and TRBJ2-7, with TRBD1 matching 10 bases. The CDR3 covers 15 residues. Germline V gene lookup returns CDR1 SGHTS and CDR2 YDEGEE. With V trimmed by 2 bases and J by 2 bases, 4 bases remained unmatched. CDR3 DNA: TGTGCCAGCAGCTTCCCCGGGACAGGGGCCTACGAGCAGTACTTC. It yields the protein CASSFPGTGAYEQYF.

The chain carries TRBV2 and TRBJ2-5; D might be TRBD1 (5 bases). This CDR3 comprises 15 residues. Trimming pared 0 bases from V and 5 bases from J, leaving 13 bases between. Germline CDR1 and CDR2: SNHLY and FYNNEI. The CDR3 protein is CASSEAQGGYETQYF. The DNA of the CDR3 is TGTGCCAGCAGTGAAGCGCAGGGCGGATACGAGACCCAGTACTTC.

This chain uses TRBV27 with TRBJ2-6; the match to TRBD2 covers 10 bases. The CDR3 has 17 residues. Trimming cost V 9 bases and J 0 bases; bases outside gene matches: 8. Looked up from germline, CDR1 is MNHEY and CDR2 is SMNVEV (reference sequence). This chain's CDR3 is CARPTSGISSGANVLTF. CDR3 coding DNA: TGTGCCAGACCCACTAGCGGGATAAGCTCTGGGGCCAACGTCCTGACTTTC. Full variable domain (rest looked up from reference TRBV27 and TRBJ2-6): EAQVTQNPRYLITVTGKKLTVTCSQNMNHEYMSWYRQDPGLGLRQIYYSMNVEVTDKGDVPEGYKVSRKEKRNFPLILESPSPNQTSLYFCARPTSGISSGANVLTFGAGSRLTVL.

The V gene is TRBV2, the J gene TRBJ1-2; 7 positions agree with TRBD1. This CDR3 is 14 amino acids long. The V gene end was trimmed by 9 bases and the J gene end by 2 bases; junction bases not matched to a gene: 9. Germline V gene data show CDR1 as SNHLY and CDR2 as FYNNEI. CDR3 residues: CASTKDRANYGYTF. CDR3 in DNA: TGTGCCAGTACGAAAGACAGGGCCAACTATGGCTACACCTTC.

The chain couples TRBV11-1 to TRBJ2-3; a weak D match, TRBD1 (5 bases). This CDR3 contains 17 residues. CDR1 SGHAT and CDR2 FQDESV come from the germline V gene (reference sequence). Between the trimmed V and J ends, which lost 4 bases and 1 base, there was a span of 18 bases. CDR3 bases: TGTGCCAGCAGCTCCAGGACGGAACCCAGGGGCACAGATACGCAGTATTTT. As protein: CASSSRTEPRGTDTQYF.

The V call is TRBV19, the J call TRBJ2-7; 7 bases are shared with TRBD1. V trimming: 3 bases; J trimming: 5 bases; junction bases outside the gene matches: 13. The CDR3 runs to 16 residues. Germline CDR1 is LNHDA and CDR2 is SQIVND (reference sequence). The CDR3 is CASSMFVRQGSDEQYF. CDR3 nucleotides: TGTGCCAGTAGTATGTTCGTAAGACAGGGTTCAGACGAGCAGTACTTC.

The V gene is TRBV5-1, the J gene TRBJ2-1; 12 bases match TRBD2. Germline V lookup: CDR1 SGHRS, CDR2 YFSETQ. This CDR3 has 16 residues. V lost 4 bases to trimming and J lost 1 base; unmatched junction nucleotides: 3. This CDR3 is CASSTGLAGSYNEQFF. The CDR3 DNA reads TGCGCCAGCAGCACGGGACTAGCGGGTTCCTACAATGAGCAGTTCTTC.

The chain combines TRBV2 with TRBJ2-3; 7 bases line up with TRBD2. The trim removed 1 base at V and 2 bases at J, leaving 9 bases unmatched. CDR3 length equals 17 residues. Germline values: CDR1 SNHLY, CDR2 FYNNEI. This CDR3 is CASSEGRASGATDTQYF. The CDR3 bases are TGTGCCAGCAGTGAAGGTAGGGCTAGCGGAGCCACAGATACGCAGTATTTT.

This chain uses TRBV5-1 with TRBJ2-1; 8 bases fit TRBD2. The CDR3 has 15 residues. Per germline, CDR1 SGHRS and CDR2 YFSETQ. After removal of 0 bases from V and 4 bases from J, the junction contained 3 bases not matched to a gene. Here the CDR3 reads CASSLEVAGYNEQFF. CDR3 in DNA: TGCGCCAGCAGCTTGGAGGTAGCGGGGTACAATGAGCAGTTCTTC.

The chain links TRBV28 to TRBJ1-1, with 7 bases that match TRBD1. With 8 bases clipped from V and 10 bases from J, the junction kept 13 bases outside the gene matches. This CDR3 is built from 13 residues. Germline V gene data show CDR1 as MDHEN and CDR2 as SYDVKM. DNA for the CDR3: TGTGCCAGCCGCGGACAGGTGGGGGCTCGAGCTTTCTTT. Amino acids: CASRGQVGARAFF. Complete variable domain (other parts from reference TRBV28 and TRBJ1-1): DVKVTQSSRYLVKRTGEKVFLECVQDMDHENMFWYRQDPGLGLRLIYFSYDVKMKEKGDIPEGYSVSREKKERFSLILESASTNQTSMYLCASRGQVGARAFFGQGTRLTVV.

This clone appeared once. The junction departs from the called germline gene at one end, perhaps through a read error. The rearrangement joins TRBV29-1 to TRBJ2-1, with 13 positions matching TRBD2. The CDR3 consists of 12 residues. Germline V gene lookup returns CDR1 SQVTM and CDR2 ANQGSEA. CDR3 DNA: TGCAGCGTTGAACTCCCGACTAGCGGGAGGCTCTTC. Translating gives CSVELPTSGRLF.

J is TRBJ2-5 and V is TRBV20-1; no clear D gene. CDR3 length: 11 residues. V lost 1 base and J 7 bases, leaving 7 bases between the germline ends. Per the germline V gene, CDR1 is DFQATT and CDR2 is SNEGSKA (reference sequence). CDR3 protein: CSARGPGTQYF. DNA for the CDR3: TGCAGTGCTAGAGGCCCGGGGACCCAGTACTTC.

The rearrangement uses TRBV30 and TRBJ1-3; D gene uncertain. The V end was cut by 4 bases, the J end by 9 bases, with 16 bases between. The CDR3 extends over 13 amino acids. Germline CDR1 reads GTSNPN; CDR2 reads SVGIG (reference sequence). The CDR3 spells CAWNSRRVVTIYF. Written as DNA, the CDR3 is TGTGCCTGGAATAGCAGACGAGTGGTCACCATATATTTT.

The chain has TRBV19 and TRBJ2-1, with a tentative D call TRBD2 (6 bases). The CDR3 loop spans 13 amino acids. The germline gives CDR1 LNHDA, CDR2 SQIVND (reference sequence). V lost 4 bases and J 4 bases, leaving 8 bases between the germline ends. This CDR3 reads CASSKGLYNEQFF. The CDR3 nucleotides read TGTGCCAGTAGTAAGGGACTTTACAATGAGCAGTTCTTC.

The V call is TRBV7-2, the J call TRBJ1-3, with a weak D call TRBD1 (5 bases). V lost 3 bases to trimming and J lost 0 bases, with 9 bases between them. This CDR3 contains 15 residues. Germline V gene data show CDR1 as SGHTA and CDR2 as FQGNSA. CDR3 residues: CASSFFQGSGNTIYF. For the CDR3, the DNA is TGTGCCAGCAGCTTTTTTCAGGGCTCTGGAAACACCATATATTTT.

The chain has TRBV28 and TRBJ2-7, with a possible D match to TRBD2 (5 bases). Trimming removed 5 bases from V and 1 base from J, with 15 bases in between. This CDR3 region has 15 residues. From germline, CDR1 is MDHEN and CDR2 SYDVKM. CDR3 region: CASSPQSRASYEQYF. The CDR3 DNA follows: TGTGCCAGCAGTCCACAGTCGCGGGCATCCTACGAGCAGTACTTC.

The chain is built from TRBV20-1 and TRBJ2-1; D gene unclear. The CDR3 covers 10 residues. V was shortened by 6 bases and J by 6 bases, with 6 bases between the two germline ends. The germline gives CDR1 DFQATT, CDR2 SNEGSKA (reference sequence). The CDR3 nucleotides read TGCAGTGCGCAGATCAATGAGCAGTTCTTC. It specifies CSAQINEQFF.

This clone has just one count. The chain uses TRBV2 and TRBJ2-1; 7 bases are shared with TRBD1. The CDR3 spans 14 residues. With V trimmed by 0 bases and J by 7 bases, 3 bases remained unmatched. The germline V gene encodes CDR1 SNHLY and CDR2 FYNNEI. The CDR3 nucleotides are TGTGCCAGCAGTGAAGCGCAGGGGGAAAATGAGCAGTTCTTC. It specifies CASSEAQGENEQFF.

The chain employs TRBV5-4 and TRBJ2-1; 14 bases are shared with TRBD2. V shed 3 bases and J 5 bases; nucleotides not matched to a gene: 7. The CDR3 totals 17 residues. Germline V gene lookup returns CDR1 SGHNT and CDR2 YYREEE (reference sequence). The CDR3 DNA follows: TGTGCCAGCAGCTCAGGACTAGCGGGAGGTTTTAACAATGAGCAGTTCTTC. This gives the protein CASSSGLAGGFNNEQFF.

The gene calls are TRBV19 and TRBJ2-1; TRBD1 matches at 8 bases. The CDR3 runs 19 residues. Unmatched junction bases numbered 21, after V lost 7 bases and J lost 4 bases. Germline V gives CDR1 LNHDA, CDR2 SQIVND (reference sequence). This CDR3 is CASTTFWAQGAREYNEQFF. CDR3 nucleotide sequence: TGTGCCAGTACAACTTTTTGGGCCCAGGGGGCGAGGGAGTACAATGAGCAGTTCTTC.

The genes are TRBV7-8 and TRBJ1-5; D might be TRBD1 (6 bases). There are 16 residues in the CDR3. Germline loops: CDR1 SGHVS, CDR2 FQNEAQ. V was pared by 3 bases and J by 7 bases, with 19 bases between. This chain's CDR3 is CASSFAGAAGVQPQHF. CDR3 coding DNA: TGTGCCAGCAGCTTCGCGGGGGCGGCAGGGGTGCAGCCCCAGCATTTT. Full variable domain (rest looked up from reference TRBV7-8 and TRBJ1-5): GAGVSQSPRYKVAKRGQDVALRCDPISGHVSLFWYQQALGQGPEFLTYFQNEAQLDKSGLPSDRFFAERPEGSVSTLKIQRTQQEDSAVYLCASSFAGAAGVQPQHFGDGTRLSIL.

The chain links TRBV7-8 to TRBJ1-1, with D unresolved. Germline CDR1 is SGHVS and CDR2 is FQNEAQ. Trimming took 5 bases from V and 10 from J, leaving 14 bases between them. The length of the CDR3 is 12 residues. The CDR3 DNA reads as TGTGCCAGCAGCGGGAGTCACGGAGGAGCTTTCTTT. Protein sequence: CASSGSHGGAFF.

The rearrangement links TRBV5-1 to TRBJ2-7; D remains unclear. CDR3 length: 14 amino acids. Trimming pared 0 bases from V and 3 bases from J, leaving 10 bases between. Per the germline V gene, CDR1 is SGHRS and CDR2 is YFSETQ. The CDR3 spells CASSLDGQHYEQYF. As DNA, the CDR3 is TGCGCCAGCAGCTTGGATGGCCAACACTACGAGCAGTACTTC.

CDR3 nucleotide sequence: TGTGCCAGCAGCTTAGGGGGGAGCTCTGGGGCCAACGTCCTGACTTTC. This encodes CASSLGGSSGANVLTF. V is TRBV7-3 and J is TRBJ2-6; a possible D gene is TRBD2 (6 bases). Trimming took 2 bases from V and 0 from J, leaving 8 bases between them. Germline CDR1 reads SGHTA; CDR2 reads FQGTGA. The CDR3 runs 16 residues.